The sequence of this T cell receptor beta chain was determined in a study of cytomegalovirus exposure and HLA in healthy donors. The PCR was carried out with 60 Vbeta primers and 13 Jbeta primers. Profiling relied on immunoSEQ multiplex PCR, and the TCRdb table lists in-frame clones only, not all of them. Found here are some 66,000 clones, approximately 80% of them singletons; the top ten hold 2.5% to 3%. Looked up from germline, CDR1 is MNHEY and CDR2 is SVGAGI. CDR3 length equals 12 residues. V was clipped by 8 bases and J by 3 bases, with 10 bases between them. The chain has TRBV6-5 and TRBJ1-1, with D possibly TRBD1 on 5 matching bases. The sequenced sample was PBMCs. This clonotype was obtained from a woman aged 25 to 45 in good health and CMV-seronegative. This CDR3 is CASRQGYTEAFF. The CDR3, as DNA: TGTGCCAGCCGTCAGGGATACACTGAAGCTTTCTTT.